This is a list of T cell receptor beta chains from one sample in a study of T cell responses to AZD1222 COVID-19 vaccine. Using immunoSEQ multiplex PCR, the repertoire was profiled, and TCRdb retains in-frame clones only, with some absent. The sample carries roughly 80,000 clones, roughly 90% recorded once. The input for sequencing was peripheral blood, taken on day 0 of MenACWY control vaccination. These receptors were obtained from an adult in good health. Both conserved end residues are part of each CDR3. A D gene is named only where the DNA matches it firmly. Clone size is not always given. Where it is, it says once, few, many or a class for expanded clones.

length	D	V	size	J	CDR3	DNA
11	-	TRBV6-5	-	TRBJ1-2	CASSYGYGYTF	TGTGCCAGCAGTTACGGCTATGGCTACACCTTC
12	-	TRBV7-8	-	TRBJ2-7	CASSLVGYEQYF	TGTGCCAGCAGCCTCGTGGGCTACGAGCAGTACTTC
14	-	TRBV29-1	-	TRBJ1-2	CSVEEGRRDYGYTF	TGCAGCGTTGAAGAGGGCAGGAGGGACTATGGCTACACCTTC
11	-	TRBV12-3/TRBV12-4	-	TRBJ1-1	CASSLAPGPSF	TGTGCCAGCAGTCTCGCCCCGGGGCCAAGTTTT
11	-	TRBV20-1	-	TRBJ1-2	CSATGLYGYTF	TGCAGTGCGACCGGGCTCTATGGCTACACCTTC
14	TRBD2	TRBV3-1/TRBV3-2	-	TRBJ2-5	CASTLAGGGETQYF	TGTGCCAGCACCCTAGCGGGAGGTGGAGAGACCCAGTACTTC
14	-	TRBV5-1	-	TRBJ2-5	CASSLGQLQETQYF	TGCGCCAGCAGCTTGGGCCAGCTCCAAGAGACCCAGTACTTC
14	TRBD2	TRBV7-2	-	TRBJ2-1	CASSLGLAVNEQFF	TGTGCCAGCAGCTTGGGACTAGCGGTTAATGAGCAGTTCTTC
15	TRBD1	TRBV7-9	-	TRBJ2-7	CASSTDGTVNYEQYF	TGTGCCAGCAGCACGGACGGGACAGTAAACTACGAGCAGTACTTC
12	-	TRBV6-5	-	TRBJ1-1	CASDDRYTEAFF	TGTGCCAGCGATGATCGGTACACTGAAGCTTTCTTT
14	-	TRBV6-1	-	TRBJ1-5	CASSEAGGGQPQHF	TGTGCCAGCAGTGAAGCGGGGGGCGGCCAGCCCCAGCATTTT
14	-	TRBV7-2	-	TRBJ1-2	CASSLGAESYGYTF	TGTGCCAGCAGCTTAGGGGCTGAGTCCTATGGCTACACCTTC
14	-	TRBV7-9	-	TRBJ2-1	CASSLQGLTNEQFF	TGTGCCAGCAGCTTACAGGGTCTGACTAATGAGCAGTTCTTC
17	-	TRBV7-2	-	TRBJ1-2	CASSLPLGRELNYGYTF	TGTGCCAGCAGCTTACCCTTAGGCCGAGAGCTTAACTATGGCTACACCTTC
15	-	TRBV28	-	TRBJ1-1	CASTTGGLWSTEAFF	TGTGCCAGCACCACCGGGGGGCTCTGGAGCACTGAAGCTTTCTTT
14	TRBD1	TRBV4-3	few	TRBJ1-6	CATSWGQGNSPLHF	TGCGCTACAAGCTGGGGACAGGGTAATTCACCCCTCCACTTT
15	-	TRBV5-1	-	TRBJ1-3	CASSLQGVSGNTIYF	TGCGCCAGCAGCTTGCAGGGAGTCTCTGGAAACACCATATATTTT
14	-	TRBV28	-	TRBJ1-1	CASSLSPALTEAFF	TGTGCCAGCAGTTTATCCCCAGCCCTGACTGAAGCTTTCTTT
13	-	TRBV30	-	TRBJ1-2	CAWTPRAHYGYTF	TGTGCCTGGACCCCTCGTGCCCACTATGGCTACACCTTC
14	TRBD2	TRBV3-1/TRBV3-2	-	TRBJ2-7	CASSQHGRAYEQYF	TGTGCCAGCAGCCAACACGGGAGGGCCTACGAGCAGTACTTC
14	TRBD2	TRBV9	-	TRBJ2-5	CASSSSGGRETQYF	TGTGCCAGCAGCTCCTCGGGGGGGCGAGAGACCCAGTACTTC
11	-	TRBV6-2/TRBV6-3	-	TRBJ1-2	CASSYSNRYTF	TGTGCCAGCAGTTACTCGAACCGCTACACCTTC
12	-	TRBV5-4	-	TRBJ1-1	CASSFGGTEAFF	TGTGCCAGCAGCTTCGGGGGCACTGAAGCTTTCTTT
16	TRBD1	TRBV3-1/TRBV3-2	-	TRBJ1-2	CASSQEEGTAAYGYTF	TGTGCCAGCAGCCAAGAAGAAGGGACAGCCGCGTATGGCTACACCTTC
17	-	TRBV15	-	TRBJ1-5	CATSRDGLTEVYQPQHF	TGTGCCACCAGCAGAGATGGGTTGACAGAAGTGTATCAGCCCCAGCATTTT
12	-	TRBV7-9	-	TRBJ2-2	CASRPGAGELFF	TGTGCCAGCAGGCCGGGGGCCGGGGAGCTGTTTTTT
15	-	TRBV21-1	-	TRBJ2-7	CASGRVGCRFYEQYF	TGTGCCAGCGGCAGGGTGGGGTGTCGGTTTTACGAGCAGTACTTC
15	-	TRBV28	-	TRBJ2-7	CASSPTVLRRYEQYF	TGTGCCAGCAGCCCTACGGTCCTACGACGCTACGAGCAGTACTTC
17	TRBD2	TRBV19	-	TRBJ2-7	CASSKLAGFSGIYEQYF	TGTGCCAGTAGTAAACTAGCGGGATTCTCAGGGATCTACGAGCAGTACTTC
14	-	TRBV6-5	-	TRBJ1-5	CASSYVGTGQPQHF	TGTGCCAGCAGTTACGTGGGGACGGGGCAGCCCCAGCATTTT
12	-	TRBV7-9	-	TRBJ2-5	CASSPEQETQYF	TGTGCCAGCAGCCCCGAGCAAGAGACCCAGTACTTC
14	-	TRBV6-5	once	TRBJ2-1	CASSPRIAVNEQFF	TGTGCCAGCAGCCCGCGTATAGCTGTCAATGAGCAGTTCTTC
14	-	TRBV3-1/TRBV3-2	-	TRBJ1-2	CASSGDSPLWGYTF	TGTGCCAGCAGCGGGGATTCCCCACTATGGGGCTACACCTTC
14	TRBD1	TRBV28	-	TRBJ2-7	CASSWGTGAYEQYF	TGTGCCAGCAGTTGGGGGACAGGGGCCTACGAGCAGTACTTC
13	-	TRBV7-9	-	TRBJ2-1	CASSLGANNEQFF	TGTGCCAGCAGCTTAGGAGCCAACAATGAGCAGTTCTTC
14	TRBD1	TRBV7-6	-	TRBJ2-7	CASSSPGQGYEQYF	TGTGCCAGCAGCTCCCCGGGACAGGGGTACGAGCAGTACTTC
12	-	TRBV24-1	-	TRBJ2-2	CAISGNTGELFF	TGTGCCATCAGCGGGAACACCGGGGAGCTGTTTTTT
16	TRBD2	TRBV7-3	-	TRBJ2-1	CASSGTSGSTYNEQFF	TGTGCCAGCAGCGGAACTAGCGGGAGTACCTACAATGAGCAGTTCTTC
14	-	TRBV5-1	once	TRBJ2-7	CASRLFGTSYEQYF	TGCGCCAGCAGACTATTCGGGACCTCCTACGAGCAGTACTTC
14	-	TRBV28	-	TRBJ1-6	CASSLRESHSPLHF	TGTGCCAGCAGTTTGAGGGAATCCCATTCACCCCTCCACTTT
15	TRBD2	TRBV28	-	TRBJ2-7	CASSFQGGSSYEQYF	TGTGCCAGCAGTTTTCAGGGAGGGAGCTCCTACGAGCAGTACTTC
14	-	TRBV2	-	TRBJ1-4	CASSRNSANEKLFF	TGTGCCAGCAGCCGGAACTCCGCTAATGAAAAACTGTTTTTT
17	TRBD2	TRBV30	-	TRBJ2-2	CAWSGRGLGGNTGELFF	TGTGCCTGGAGTGGACGAGGACTAGGCGGGAACACCGGGGAGCTGTTTTTT
13	-	TRBV19	-	TRBJ2-7	CASSRFGFYEQYF	TGTGCCAGTAGTAGGTTCGGGTTTTACGAGCAGTACTTC
12	TRBD1	TRBV30	-	TRBJ2-7	CAFRQGNYEQYF	TGTGCCTTTAGACAGGGGAACTACGAGCAGTACTTC
15	-	TRBV7-9	-	TRBJ1-6	CASSLGPGENSPLHF	TGTGCCAGCAGCTTAGGACCAGGGGAAAATTCACCCCTCCACTTT
15	-	TRBV7-9	few	TRBJ1-2	CASRPSATGSYGYTF	TGTGCCAGCAGGCCATCAGCCACAGGGTCGTACGGCTACACCTTC
14	-	TRBV28	once	TRBJ1-2	CASSTGRWGYGYTF	TGTGCCAGCAGTACGGGACGGTGGGGTTATGGCTACACCTTC
16	TRBD2	TRBV6-2/TRBV6-3	-	TRBJ2-3	CASSYSQRENPDTQYF	TGTGCCAGCAGTTACTCTCAGCGGGAGAATCCAGATACGCAGTATTTT
14	TRBD2	TRBV10-3	-	TRBJ2-7	CAIAETSGSYEQYF	TGTGCCATCGCCGAGACTAGCGGGAGTTACGAGCAGTACTTC
14	TRBD1	TRBV28	once	TRBJ1-3	CASSPQGGGNTIYF	TGTGCCAGCAGTCCCCAGGGGGGTGGAAACACCATATATTTT
13	-	TRBV5-1	-	TRBJ1-2	CASSWGANYGYTF	TGCGCCAGCAGCTGGGGGGCTAACTATGGCTACACCTTC
14	-	TRBV18	once	TRBJ2-2	CASSPRQTTGELFF	TGTGCCAGCTCACCTAGACAGACCACCGGGGAGCTGTTTTTT
16	-	TRBV28	few	TRBJ1-4	CASSFGGVRGNEKLFF	TGTGCCAGCAGTTTCGGTGGGGTGCGAGGGAATGAAAAACTGTTTTTT
13	-	TRBV7-9	-	TRBJ1-3	CASSLAAENTIYF	TGTGCCAGCAGCTTAGCAGCAGAGAACACCATATATTTT
15	-	TRBV11-2	once	TRBJ2-7	CASSLTGSPYYEQYF	TGTGCCAGCAGCTTGACCGGGTCCCCATACTACGAGCAGTACTTC
14	TRBD1	TRBV7-2	-	TRBJ1-4	CASSRGQANEKLFF	TGTGCCAGCAGCCGGGGACAGGCTAATGAAAAACTGTTTTTT